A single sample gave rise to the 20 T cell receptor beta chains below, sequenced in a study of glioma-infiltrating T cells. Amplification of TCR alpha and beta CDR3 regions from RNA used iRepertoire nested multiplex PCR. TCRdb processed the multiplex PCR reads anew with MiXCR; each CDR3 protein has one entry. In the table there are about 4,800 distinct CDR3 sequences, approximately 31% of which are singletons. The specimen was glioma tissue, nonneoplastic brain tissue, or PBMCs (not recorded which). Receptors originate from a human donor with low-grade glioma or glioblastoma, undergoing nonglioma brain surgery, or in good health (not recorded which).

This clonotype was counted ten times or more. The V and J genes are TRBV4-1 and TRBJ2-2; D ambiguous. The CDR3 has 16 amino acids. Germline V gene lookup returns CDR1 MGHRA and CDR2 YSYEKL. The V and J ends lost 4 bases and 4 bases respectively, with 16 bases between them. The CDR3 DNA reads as TGCGCCAGCAGCCTAGCAGTGGTGGACCTCACCGGGGAGCTGTTTTTT. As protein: CASSLAVVDLTGELFF.

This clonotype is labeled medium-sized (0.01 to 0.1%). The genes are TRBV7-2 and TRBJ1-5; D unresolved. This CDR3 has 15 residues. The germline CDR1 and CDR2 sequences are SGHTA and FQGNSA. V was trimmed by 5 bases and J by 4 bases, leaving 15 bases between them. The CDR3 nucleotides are TGTGCCAGCAGCCTTGGACCTACATTAAATCAGCCCCAGCATTTT. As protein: CASSLGPTLNQPQHF.

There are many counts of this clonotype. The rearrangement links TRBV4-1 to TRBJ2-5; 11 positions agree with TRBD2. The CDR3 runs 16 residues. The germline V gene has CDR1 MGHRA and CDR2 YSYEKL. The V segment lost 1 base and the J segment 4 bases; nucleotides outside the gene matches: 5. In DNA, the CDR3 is TGCGCCAGCAGCCAAGCTCTAGCGGGGGGCGCAGAGACCCAGTACTTC. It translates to CASSQALAGGAETQYF.

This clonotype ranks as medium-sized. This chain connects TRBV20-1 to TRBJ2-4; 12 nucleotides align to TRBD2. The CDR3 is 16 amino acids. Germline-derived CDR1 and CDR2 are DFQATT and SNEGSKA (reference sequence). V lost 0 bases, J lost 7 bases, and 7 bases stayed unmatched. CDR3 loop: CSARDPTSGGGNIQYF. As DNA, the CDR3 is TGCAGTGCTAGAGATCCGACTAGCGGGGGAGGTAACATTCAGTACTTC.

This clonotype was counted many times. In DNA, the CDR3 is TGCGCCAGCAGCTCAGACAACTCAGAGACCCAGTACTTC. As protein: CASSSDNSETQYF. The chain uses TRBV5-1 and TRBJ2-5; D call uncertain. The V gene lost 3 bases and the J gene lost 4 bases, with 10 bases spanning the gap. Germline V gives CDR1 SGHRS, CDR2 YFSETQ. CDR3 length: 13 residues.

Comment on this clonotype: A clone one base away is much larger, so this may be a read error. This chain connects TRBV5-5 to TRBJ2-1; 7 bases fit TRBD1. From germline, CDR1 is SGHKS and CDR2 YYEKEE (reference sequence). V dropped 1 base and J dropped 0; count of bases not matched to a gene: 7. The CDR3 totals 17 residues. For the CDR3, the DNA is TGTGCCAGCAGCTTGATGACAGGGTTTGACTCCTACAATGAGCAGTTCTTC. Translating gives CASSLMTGFDSYNEQFF.

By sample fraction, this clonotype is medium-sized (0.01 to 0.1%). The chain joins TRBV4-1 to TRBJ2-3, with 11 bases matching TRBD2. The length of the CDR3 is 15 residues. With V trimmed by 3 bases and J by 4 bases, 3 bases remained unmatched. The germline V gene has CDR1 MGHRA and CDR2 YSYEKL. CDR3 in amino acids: CASSQTSGVSDTQYF. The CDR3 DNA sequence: TGCGCCAGCAGCCAGACTAGCGGGGTATCAGATACGCAGTATTTT.

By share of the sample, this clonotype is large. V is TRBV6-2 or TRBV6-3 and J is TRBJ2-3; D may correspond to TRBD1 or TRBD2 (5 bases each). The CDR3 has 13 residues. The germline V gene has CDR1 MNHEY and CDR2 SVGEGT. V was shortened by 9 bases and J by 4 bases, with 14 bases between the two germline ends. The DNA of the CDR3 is TGTGCCAGTTGGGGGTTAGTCGCAGATACGCAGTATTTT. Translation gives CASWGLVADTQYF.

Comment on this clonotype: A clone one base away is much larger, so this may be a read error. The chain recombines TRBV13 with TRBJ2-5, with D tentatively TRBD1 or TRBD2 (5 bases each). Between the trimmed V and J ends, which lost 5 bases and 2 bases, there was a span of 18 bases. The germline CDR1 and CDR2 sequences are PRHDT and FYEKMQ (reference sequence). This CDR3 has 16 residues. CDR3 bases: TGTGCCAGCAGCCCGAGAAGGGGAGTAGGGCAAGAGACCCAGTACTTC. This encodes CASSPRRGVGQETQYF.

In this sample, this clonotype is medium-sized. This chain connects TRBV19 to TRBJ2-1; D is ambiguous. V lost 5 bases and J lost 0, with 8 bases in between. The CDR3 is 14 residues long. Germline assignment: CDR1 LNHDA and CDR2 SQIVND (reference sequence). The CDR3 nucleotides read TGTGCCAGTAGTCAAGGAAACTCCTACAATGAGCAGTTCTTC. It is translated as CASSQGNSYNEQFF.

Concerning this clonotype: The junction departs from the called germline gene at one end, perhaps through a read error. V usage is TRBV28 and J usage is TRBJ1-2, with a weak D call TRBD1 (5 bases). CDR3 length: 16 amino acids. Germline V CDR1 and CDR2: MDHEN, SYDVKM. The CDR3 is CASSLRGGAGIYGYAF. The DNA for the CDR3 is TGTGCCAGCAGTTTAAGAGGTGGGGCCGGGATATATGGCTACGCCTTC.

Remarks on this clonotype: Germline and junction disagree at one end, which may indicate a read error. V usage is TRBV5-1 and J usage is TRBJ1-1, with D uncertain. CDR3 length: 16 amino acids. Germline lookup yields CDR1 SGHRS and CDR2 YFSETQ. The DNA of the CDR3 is TGCGGCAGCAGCTTGGAGTACAGCGGCGATGAGACTGAAGCTTCCTTT. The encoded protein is CGSSLEYSGDETEASF.

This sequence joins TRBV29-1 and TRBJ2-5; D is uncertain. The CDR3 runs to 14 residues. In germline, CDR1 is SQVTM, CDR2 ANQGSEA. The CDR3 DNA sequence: TGCAGTTACGTCTGGGCAGTCAATCAAGAGACCCAGTACTTC. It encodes CSYVWAVNQETQYF.

CDR3 in amino acids: CASSYRVPEQFF. CDR3 DNA sequence: TGTGCCAGCAGTTACAGGGTTCCGGAGCAGTTCTTC. This chain connects TRBV25-1 to TRBJ2-1; maybe TRBD1 (6 bases). The V end lost 5 bases, the J end lost 10 bases, and 12 bases lay between the germline ends. The CDR3 is 12 residues long. CDR1 and CDR2 (germline): MGHDK, SYGVNS.

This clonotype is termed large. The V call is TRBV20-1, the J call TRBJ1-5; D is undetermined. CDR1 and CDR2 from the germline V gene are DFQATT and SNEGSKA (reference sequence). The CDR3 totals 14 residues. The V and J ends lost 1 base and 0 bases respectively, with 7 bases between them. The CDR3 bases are TGCAGTGCTAGAGGAGGCACTAGCAATCAGCCCCAGCATTTT. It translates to CSARGGTSNQPQHF.

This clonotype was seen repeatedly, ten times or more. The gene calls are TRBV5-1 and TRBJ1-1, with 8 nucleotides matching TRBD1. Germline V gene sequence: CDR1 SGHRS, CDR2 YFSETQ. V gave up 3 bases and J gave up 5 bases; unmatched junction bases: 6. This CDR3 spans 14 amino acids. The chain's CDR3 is CASSSETGETEAFF. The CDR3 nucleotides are TGCGCCAGCAGCTCGGAGACAGGGGAGACTGAAGCTTTCTTT. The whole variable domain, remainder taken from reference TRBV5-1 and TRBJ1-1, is KAGVTQTPRYLIKTRGQQVTLSCSPISGHRSVSWYQQTPGQGLQFLFEYFSETQRNKGNFPGRFSGRQFSNSRSEMNVSTLELGDSALYLCASSSETGETEAFFGQGTRLTVV.

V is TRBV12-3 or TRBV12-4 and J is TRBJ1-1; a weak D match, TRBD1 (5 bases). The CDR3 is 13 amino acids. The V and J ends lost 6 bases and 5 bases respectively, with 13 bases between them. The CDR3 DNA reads TGTGCCAGCAGGGACTCGAGGGGTACTGAAGCTTTCTTT. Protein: CASRDSRGTEAFF.

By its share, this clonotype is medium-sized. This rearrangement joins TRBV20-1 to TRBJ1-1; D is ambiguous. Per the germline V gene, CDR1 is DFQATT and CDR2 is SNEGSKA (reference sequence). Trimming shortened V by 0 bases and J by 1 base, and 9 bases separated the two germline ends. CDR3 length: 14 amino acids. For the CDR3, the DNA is TGCAGTGCTAGAGATGGGCCGACGAACACTGAAGCTTTCTTT. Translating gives CSARDGPTNTEAFF.

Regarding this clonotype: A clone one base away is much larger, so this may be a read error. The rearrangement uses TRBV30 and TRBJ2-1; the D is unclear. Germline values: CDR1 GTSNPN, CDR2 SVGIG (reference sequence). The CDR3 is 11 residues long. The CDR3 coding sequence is TGTGCCCGGAGTTTGGAGAATGAGCAGTTCTTC. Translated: CARSLENEQFF. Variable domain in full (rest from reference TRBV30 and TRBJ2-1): SQTIHQWPATLVQPVGSPLSLECTVEGTSNPNLYWYRQAAGRGLQLLFYSVGIGQISSEVPQNLSASRPQDRQFILSSKKLLLSDSGFYLCARSLENEQFFGPGTRLTVL.

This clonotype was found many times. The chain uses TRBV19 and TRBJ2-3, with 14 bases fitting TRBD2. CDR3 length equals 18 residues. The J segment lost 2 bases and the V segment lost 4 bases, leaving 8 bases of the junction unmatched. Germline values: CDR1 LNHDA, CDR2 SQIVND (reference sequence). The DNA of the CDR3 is TGTGCCAGTAGTACCCAGGGACTAGCGGGGGCCCTCACAGATACGCAGTATTTT. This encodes CASSTQGLAGALTDTQYF.